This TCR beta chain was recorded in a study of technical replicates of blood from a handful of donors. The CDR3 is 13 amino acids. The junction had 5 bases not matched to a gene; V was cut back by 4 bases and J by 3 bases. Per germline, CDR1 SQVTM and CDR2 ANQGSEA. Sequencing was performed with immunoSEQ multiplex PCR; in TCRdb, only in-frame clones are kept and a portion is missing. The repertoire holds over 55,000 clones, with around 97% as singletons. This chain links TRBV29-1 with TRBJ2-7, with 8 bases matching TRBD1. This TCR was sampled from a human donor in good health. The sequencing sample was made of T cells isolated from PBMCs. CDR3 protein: CSVADRVGYEQYF. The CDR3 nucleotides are TGCAGCGTTGCGGACAGGGTCGGCTACGAGCAGTACTTC.